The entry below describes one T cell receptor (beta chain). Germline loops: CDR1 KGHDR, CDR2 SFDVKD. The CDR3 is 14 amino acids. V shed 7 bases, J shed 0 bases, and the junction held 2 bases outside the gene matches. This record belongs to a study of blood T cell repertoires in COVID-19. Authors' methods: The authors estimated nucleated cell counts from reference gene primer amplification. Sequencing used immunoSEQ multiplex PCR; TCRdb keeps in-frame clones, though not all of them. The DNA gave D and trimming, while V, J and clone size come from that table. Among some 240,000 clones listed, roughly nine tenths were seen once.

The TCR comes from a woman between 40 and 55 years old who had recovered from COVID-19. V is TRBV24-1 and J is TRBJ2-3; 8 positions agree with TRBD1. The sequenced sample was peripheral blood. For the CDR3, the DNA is TGTGCCACCAGGGACAGGGATAGCACAGATACGCAGTATTTT. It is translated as CATRDRDSTDTQYF.